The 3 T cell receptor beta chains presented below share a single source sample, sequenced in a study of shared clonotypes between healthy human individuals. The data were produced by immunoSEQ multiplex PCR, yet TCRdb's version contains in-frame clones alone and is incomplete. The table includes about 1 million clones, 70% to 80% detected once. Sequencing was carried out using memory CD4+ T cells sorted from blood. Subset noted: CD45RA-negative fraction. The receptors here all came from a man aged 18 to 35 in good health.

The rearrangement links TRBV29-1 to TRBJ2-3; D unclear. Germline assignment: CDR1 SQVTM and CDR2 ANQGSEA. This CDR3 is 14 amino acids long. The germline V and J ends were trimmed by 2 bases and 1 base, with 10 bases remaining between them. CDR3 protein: CSVELGFRTDTQYF. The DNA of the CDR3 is TGCAGCGTTGAATTGGGATTTCGCACAGATACGCAGTATTTT.

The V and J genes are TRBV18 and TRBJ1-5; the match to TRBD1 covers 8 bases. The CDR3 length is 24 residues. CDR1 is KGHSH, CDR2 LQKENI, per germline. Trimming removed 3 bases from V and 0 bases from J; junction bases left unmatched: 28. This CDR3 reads CASSPIRMDRARSPAPVSNQPQHF. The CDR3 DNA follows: TGTGCCAGCTCACCGATAAGGATGGACAGGGCTCGTTCGCCCGCGCCCGTTAGCAATCAGCCCCAGCATTTT.

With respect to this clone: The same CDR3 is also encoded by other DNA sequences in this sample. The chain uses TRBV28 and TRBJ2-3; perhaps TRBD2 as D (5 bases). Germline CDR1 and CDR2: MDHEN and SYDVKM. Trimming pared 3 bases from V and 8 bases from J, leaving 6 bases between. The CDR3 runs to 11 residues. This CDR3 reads CASSLRATQYF. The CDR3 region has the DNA TGTGCCAGCAGTTTGCGGGCTACGCAGTATTTT.